The T cell receptor beta chain under discussion was sequenced for a study of tumor-infiltrating lymphocytes in localized non-small cell lung cancer. Notes on the study in general: Available tissue quantity limited TCR sequencing to a patient subset. Different pieces of the same tissue went to different assays, confounding technical variation with intratumor heterogeneity.

V gave up 7 bases and J gave up 5 bases, with 10 bases separating them. The CDR3 runs to 12 residues. Germline-derived CDR1 and CDR2 are SGHRS and YFSETQ. On this clone: What it binds is not known.

Generated by immunoSEQ multiplex PCR, the TCRdb table keeps only in-frame clones and is missing some. The top ten hold 4.5% to 7.5% of the sample, which has about 15,000 clones, around 66% seen once. This receptor was identified in a human donor with non-small cell lung cancer. The sequencing sample was made of lung tumor tissue. The chain combines TRBV5-1 with TRBJ2-1; D ambiguous. This CDR3 reads CASRTSNNEQFF. The CDR3 nucleotides read TGCGCCAGCCGAACGTCCAACAATGAGCAGTTCTTC.